This TCR beta chain was identified during a study of monozygotic twins with inflammatory bowel disease. Each donor gave about 2.7 ml of peripheral blood. During cDNA synthesis, UMIs that each contained a 6-nucleotide sample barcode were added by means of template switching. The authors ran two nested PCRs of 16 and 9 cycles on TCRalpha and TCRbeta cDNA. From the 5' RACE reads, TCRdb lists one entry per CDR3 protein and no DNA. In all, the sample yields 400,000 to 500,000 distinct CDR3 sequences. This TCR was sampled from a human donor with ulcerative colitis or Crohn's disease, or a healthy co-twin of an affected twin (not recorded which). The material sequenced was blood.

CDR3 residues: CASSQDVGAPSGANVLTF. The genes are TRBV3-1 and TRBJ2-6; TCRdb's D gene call, TRBD1, goes unchecked for lack of DNA. The germline CDR1 and CDR2 sequences are LGHDT and YNNKEL (reference sequence). The CDR3 consists of 18 residues.